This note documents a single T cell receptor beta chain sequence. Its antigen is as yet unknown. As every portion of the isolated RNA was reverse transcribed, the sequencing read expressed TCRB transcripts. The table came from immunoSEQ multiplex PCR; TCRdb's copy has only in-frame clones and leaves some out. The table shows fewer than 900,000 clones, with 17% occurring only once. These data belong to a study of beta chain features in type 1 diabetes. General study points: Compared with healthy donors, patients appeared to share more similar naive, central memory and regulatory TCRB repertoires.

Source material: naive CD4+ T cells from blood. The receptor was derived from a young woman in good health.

CDR3 bases: TGTGCCAGCAGTTCGCCGGGAGGGGGTCAGCCCCAGCATTTT. It codes for CASSSPGGGQPQHF. The V gene is TRBV28, the J gene TRBJ1-5; TRBD1 is a possible D gene (6 bases). V was pared by 4 bases and J by 6 bases, with 13 bases between. Germline loops: CDR1 MDHEN, CDR2 SYDVKM. There are 14 residues in the CDR3.